These 3 T cell receptor beta chains share one sample of origin, sequenced in a study of glioma-infiltrating T cells after dendritic cell vaccination. The time point here: after dendritic cell vaccination, including at tumor progression/relapse. TCRdb's table, derived via immunoSEQ multiplex PCR, lists solely in-frame clones and lacks some. This table has fewer than 60,000 clones, around nine tenths appearing once. The sequences come from blood, collected after dendritic cell vaccination. These receptors were collected from a human donor with glioblastoma.

This sequence joins TRBV28 and TRBJ1-2; no clear D. The CDR3 totals 14 residues. Per the germline V gene, CDR1 is MDHEN and CDR2 is SYDVKM. Trimming removed 6 bases at V and 4 bases at J, with 15 bases between. The CDR3 region has the DNA TGTGCCAGCAGCCGGCACTACTCTGCCTATGGCTACACCTTC. This translates into CASSRHYSAYGYTF.

J is TRBJ2-5 and V is TRBV11-1; 8 positions match TRBD1. This CDR3 region has 14 residues. V shed 2 bases and J 4 bases; nucleotides not matched to a gene: 3. The germline gives CDR1 SGHAT, CDR2 FQDESV (reference sequence). The CDR3 nucleotides read TGTGCCAGCAGCTTACAGGGGGCACGAGAGACCCAGTACTTC. Protein: CASSLQGARETQYF.

In DNA form, the CDR3 reads TGTGCCAGCAACGTCGGGTGGGACAGAAATCAGCCCCAGCATTTT. This sequence encodes CASNVGWDRNQPQHF. This chain connects TRBV2 to TRBJ1-5, with TRBD1 identical over 7 bases. This CDR3 has 15 residues. Unmatched junction bases numbered 10, after V lost 7 bases and J lost 4 bases. CDR1 SNHLY and CDR2 FYNNEI come from the germline V gene.